This TCR beta chain appears in the sequencing data of a study of CD8 T cells in Susac syndrome. Study results and caveats: CD4+ T cell repertoires in Susac syndrome lacked clonal expansion.

Reverse transcription of roughly 0.5 to 1 ug RNA used random hexamers. A single record per CDR3 protein comes from TCRdb applying MiXCR to the immunoSEQ multiplex PCR reads. The table shows approximately 160,000 distinct CDR3 sequences, with approximately 95% occurring only once. On this clonotype itself: Its specificity is unknown.

Sequencing targeted TCR beta in blood CD8+ and CD4+ T cells. It was negative isolation that provided the CD8+ and CD4+ T cells, whereas TEMRA cells were enriched by FACS. The specimen sequenced was CD4+ T cells from PBMCs. This TCR was recovered from a human donor with Susac syndrome.

CDR3 DNA sequence: TGCGCCAGCAGCCCCCGGGAGGACATCTATGGCTACACCTTC. Translated: CASSPREDIYGYTF. The chain employs TRBV4-1 and TRBJ1-2; D is perhaps TRBD1 (5 bases). V lost 4 bases and J lost 4, with 13 bases in between. This CDR3 region has 14 residues. Germline values: CDR1 MGHRA, CDR2 YSYEKL.